This paragraph reports one T cell receptor (beta chain). This clone's antigen is unknown. Qualities for individual bases were not recorded, and no much larger clone is one base off. Library preparation was by PCR. TCR sequencing of DNA from cultured CD4+ T cells used the Oncomine TCR Beta short-read assay at the Johns Hopkins FTIC core. The QIAamp micro DNA kit was used to extract genomic DNA from the cultured CD4+ T cells. Oncomine TCR Beta libraries made from cultured CD4+ T cells were pooled using unique dual indexes and sequenced on an Illumina iSeq 100. Under the source paper's analysis protocol: Non-productive sequences were filtered out, and CDR3s that did not start with C, did not end with F or W, or were shorter than 7 amino acids were discarded. Antigen-specific clonotypes were identified with the MANAFEST web application by comparing peptide-stimulated wells with reference and other culture wells. An FDR below 0.05, an odds ratio above 5, and a productive frequency above 0.1% in at least two of three replicate wells were required for clones to be considered positive. A clonotype counted as cross-reactive if it showed significant expansion both in the SARS-CoV-2 spike wells and in at least one common cold coronavirus spike condition. CDR3 homology was assessed with Levenshtein distances (stringdist) and unrooted phylogenetic trees (ape) in R version 3.6.1. The public reads were quality trimmed at Q25 with fastp and then assembled into clones with MiXCR by TCRdb, keeping productive beta chains. Here each entry gathers all rows of one CDR3 protein and keeps the most common genes and DNA. The V and J calls were determined by TCRdb, not by the authors. Across this sample there are approximately 9,000 distinct CDR3 sequences, with approximately 30% seen only once. Together, the top ten hold about 20% of the sample.

These data belong to a study of vaccination and CD4 T cells after COVID-19 (dated by TCRdb to between 2022 and 2023). Regarding the complete study: Six males and four females were included in the convalescent cohort, with two Hispanic individuals, seven Caucasians, two Asians and one multiracial person represented. Each participant got two doses of either the Pfizer-BioNTech BNT162b2 vaccine (n=8) or the Moderna mRNA-1273 vaccine (n=2). Post-COVID blood samples from convalescent patients were collected a median of approximately 93 days after diagnosis, with a range of roughly 30 to 161 days. Post-vaccine blood samples were obtained a median of about 77 days after the second vaccine dose, with a range of about 12 to 241 days. Overlapping spike peptide pools from SARS-CoV-2 and from the common cold coronaviruses HCoV-NL63, HCoV-OC43 and HCoV-229E were used as culture stimuli. Control cultures used a CEFX viral epitope pool as positive control, an HIV-1 Nef peptide pool as negative control, or no peptide. In roughly nine COVID-19 convalescent patients and 4 infection-naive healthy vaccine recipients, the spike-specific CD4+ TCR repertoire before mRNA vaccination was compared with the repertoire after mRNA vaccination. In an earlier paper using these donors, memory CD4+ T cell crossreactivity between SARS-CoV-2 and common cold coronavirus spike proteins was assessed at the TCR clonotype level. The investigation overall reported the following: The number of convalescent patients in the study was relatively small, and the study did not examine early timepoints following natural infection. An increase in the median number of SARS-CoV-2-reactive clonotypes from around 20 after infection to roughly 39 after vaccination was observed, but the change was not found to be significant. In convalescent patients, nearly all vaccine-specific clones (304 of 307) were found to be mono-reactive for SARS-CoV-2 spike rather than cross-reactive with common cold coronaviruses. In convalescent patients, a median around 90% of post-vaccine SARS-CoV-2-reactive clones were detected only after vaccination, suggesting vaccine-specific priming.

According to the study, the label for this sample's treatment or condition signals: roughly 10-day PBMC culture with coronavirus spike peptide pools or control peptides (ViraFEST assay). CD4+ T cells from unexposed donors were collected before the COVID-19 pandemic (2011-2018). To expand antigen-specific T cells with peptide pools and then pick out the expanded clonotypes through TCR sequencing, the study relied on the ViraFEST assay. PBMCs were cultured at two million per well in IMDM supplemented with approximately 5% human AB serum and about 9.5 IU/ml IL-2, with around 10 ug/ml peptide pools added. On days 3 and 7, half of the culture medium was replaced with fresh IL-2-containing medium. After around 11 days of culture, CD4+ T cells were isolated by negative selection using the EasySep CD4+ T cell isolation kit. As far as cell numbers permitted, CD4+ T cells from unexposed donors were tested for reactivity against SARS-CoV-2 S and N as well as four spike pools from common cold coronaviruses. Ficoll-Paque Plus gradient centrifugation was used to isolate PBMCs from whole blood, and the isolated PBMCs were then either used fresh or cryopreserved at -140C. Each culture condition was generally run in triplicate wells. Leukapheresis product for the unexposed donors was purchased commercially.

Sequenced: CD4+ T cells from blood, cultured in vitro. The clonotype comes from a human donor in good health.

The DNA reads as follows: TGTGCCGTTTCAGTTTCCGGGACCGGGGAGCTGTTTTTT. It is translated as CAVSVSGTGELFF. The sequence is built from TRBV6-1 and TRBJ2-2; no D gene is confidently identified. Including the terminal cysteine and phenylalanine, the CDR3 comprises 13 residues. CDR3 DNA is the only sequence kept; it has 39 bases, read in frame from the first base. In the germline V gene, CDR1 corresponds to MNHNS and CDR2 to SASEGT. Cut back by 11 bases and 5 bases, the V and J ends lie 15 bases apart.